This T cell receptor (beta chain) was identified during a study of cytomegalovirus exposure and HLA in healthy donors. This CDR3 comprises 15 residues. V was pared by 2 bases and J by 1 base, with 3 bases of the junction left unmatched. Germline CDR1 is KGHSH and CDR2 is LQKENI. It was with 60 Vbeta and 13 Jbeta primers that the PCR ran. TCRdb keeps only in-frame clones here, not all; method: immunoSEQ multiplex PCR. The sample has over 110,000 clones; approximately 80% are singletons. Remarks on this clone: The antigen is unknown.

Study-wide results and caveats: Common viral pathogens were later found to be apparently linked to several of the most significant clusters.

This TCR was sampled from a middle-aged woman in good health and CMV-seropositive. The sample was PBMCs. The chain couples TRBV18 to TRBJ2-7, with 9 positions matching TRBD2. CDR3 DNA sequence: TGTGCCAGCTCACCAGACCTAGCGGGGTCCTACGAGCAGTACTTC. It encodes CASSPDLAGSYEQYF.